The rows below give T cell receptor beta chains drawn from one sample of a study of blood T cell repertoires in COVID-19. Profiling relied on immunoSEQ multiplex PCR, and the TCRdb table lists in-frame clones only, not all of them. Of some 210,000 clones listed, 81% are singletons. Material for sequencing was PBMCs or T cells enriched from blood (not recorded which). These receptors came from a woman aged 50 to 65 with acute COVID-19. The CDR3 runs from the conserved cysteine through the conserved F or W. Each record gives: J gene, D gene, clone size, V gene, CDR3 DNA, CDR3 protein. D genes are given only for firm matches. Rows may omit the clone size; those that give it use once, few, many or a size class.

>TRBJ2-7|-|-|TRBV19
TGTGCCAGTAGTTTTGGTTTGGGACTTGGCAGGGCGTACGAGCAGTACTTC
CASSFGLGLGRAYEQYF
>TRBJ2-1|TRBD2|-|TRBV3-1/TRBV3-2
TGTGCCAGCAGCCAAGGGAACCAGCGGGAGGCATCCTACAATGAGCAGTTCTTC
CASSQGNQREASYNEQFF
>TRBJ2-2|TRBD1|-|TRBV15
TGTGCCACCAGCAGGGGACAGGGGTCCAGCACCGGGGAGCTGTTTTTT
CATSRGQGSSTGELFF
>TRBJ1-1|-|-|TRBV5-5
TGTGCCAGCACCAAACTCGGGGGGGACACTGAAGCTTTCTTT
CASTKLGGDTEAFF
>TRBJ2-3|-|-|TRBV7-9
TGTGCCAGCAGCTTAGGGCAGGCCTATACGCAGTATTTT
CASSLGQAYTQYF
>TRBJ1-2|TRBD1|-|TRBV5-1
TGCGCCAGCAGCCCGGGACAGGGGGCTGTAGAAGGCTACACCTTC
CASSPGQGAVEGYTF
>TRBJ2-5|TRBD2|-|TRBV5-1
TGCGCCAGCAGCTTGTCGCGGGAGGGCTGGGAGACCCAGTACTTC
CASSLSREGWETQYF
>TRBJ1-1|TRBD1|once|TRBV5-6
TGTGCCAGCAGCTTAACAGGGGGCTTAAACACTGAAGCTTTCTTT
CASSLTGGLNTEAFF
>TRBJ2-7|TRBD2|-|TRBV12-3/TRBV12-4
TGTGCCAGCGGCACGGGGGGATCCTACGAGCAGTACTTC
CASGTGGSYEQYF
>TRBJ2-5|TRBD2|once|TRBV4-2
TGTGCCAGCAGCCAAGATTGGGTGCCTAGCGGGATTCAAGAGACCCAGTACTTC
CASSQDWVPSGIQETQYF
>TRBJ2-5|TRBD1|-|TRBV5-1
TGCGCCAGCAGCGCCGGACAGGGTGGGGAGACCCAGTACTTC
CASSAGQGGETQYF
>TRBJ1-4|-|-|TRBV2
TGTGCCAGCAGGATGACTGAAGCGAATGAAAAACTGTTTTTT
CASRMTEANEKLFF
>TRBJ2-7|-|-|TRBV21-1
TGTGCCAGCAGTCCCGGGACAGGCCTTGCCTACGAGCAGTACTTC
CASSPGTGLAYEQYF
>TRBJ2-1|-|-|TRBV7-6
TGTGCCAGCAGCTCTCCTATAAACAATGAGCAGTTCTTC
CASSSPINNEQFF
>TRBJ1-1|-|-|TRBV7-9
TGTGCCAGCAGCTCCCCAAGTCAGGGAAACACTGAAGCTTTCTTT
CASSSPSQGNTEAFF
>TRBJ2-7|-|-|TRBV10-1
TGCGCCAGTGAAAACTCGACTAGGACGAGGTACGAGCAGTACTTC
CASENSTRTRYEQYF
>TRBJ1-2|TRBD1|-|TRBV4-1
TGCGCCAGCAGCCGTGGGACAGGGGGTAACTATGGCTACACCTTC
CASSRGTGGNYGYTF
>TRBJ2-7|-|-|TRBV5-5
TGTGCCAGCAGCCCACGCCCCGGGGATTACCGGTACGAGCAGTACTTC
CASSPRPGDYRYEQYF
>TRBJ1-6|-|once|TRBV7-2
TGTGCCAGCAGCTTACGCGAAGGGGCCAGCTTATTATTGTCACCCCTCCACTTT
CASSLREGASLLLSPLHF
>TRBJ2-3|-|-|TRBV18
TGTGCCAGCTCACCGAACCAACGCAGGGGTAGCAGTACAGATACGCAGTATTTT
CASSPNQRRGSSTDTQYF
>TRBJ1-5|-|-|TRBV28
TGTGCCAGCAGTTTAGGTCAGAACAATCAGCCCCAGCATTTT
CASSLGQNNQPQHF
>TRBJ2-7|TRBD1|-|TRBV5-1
TGCGCCAGCAGCCGGGACAGACCTAATGAGATCTACGAGCAGTACTTC
CASSRDRPNEIYEQYF
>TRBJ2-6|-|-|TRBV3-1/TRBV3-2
TGTGCCAGCAGCCTACTTATAGGCAGACTCTCTGGGGCCAACGTCCTGACTTTC
CASSLLIGRLSGANVLTF
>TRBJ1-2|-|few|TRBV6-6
TGTGCCAGCAGTCCAACAGGCGACTATGGCTACACCTTC
CASSPTGDYGYTF
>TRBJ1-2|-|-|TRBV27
TGTGCCAGCGGCCGGGGGACGGCTGTTCTCGGGGCCCTTAATGGCTACACCTTC
CASGRGTAVLGALNGYTF
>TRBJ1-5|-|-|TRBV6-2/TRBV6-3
TGTGCCAGCAGTCCGGGGATTGTTCAGCCCCAGCATTTT
CASSPGIVQPQHF
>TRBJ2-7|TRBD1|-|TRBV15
TGTGCCACCAGCAGGGGACAGGGGGTTTACGAGCAGTACTTC
CATSRGQGVYEQYF
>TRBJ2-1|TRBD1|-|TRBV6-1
TGTGCCAGCAGTGAAATAAGGACAGGGTTTGGGGACAATGAGCAGTTCTTC
CASSEIRTGFGDNEQFF
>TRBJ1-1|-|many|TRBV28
TGTGCCAGCAGTTTAGTAAACACTGAAGCTTTCTTT
CASSLVNTEAFF
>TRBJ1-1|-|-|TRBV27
TGTGCCAGCAGTTTATTGGACCGGGGGGCTGAAGCTTTCTTT
CASSLLDRGAEAFF
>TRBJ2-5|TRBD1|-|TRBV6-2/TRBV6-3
TGTGCCAGCAGCATGACAGGGCTTAAGGAGACCCAGTACTTC
CASSMTGLKETQYF
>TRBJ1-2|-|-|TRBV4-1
TGCGCCAGCAGCCGAACTAGGGAGTTAAACTATGGCTACACCTTC
CASSRTRELNYGYTF
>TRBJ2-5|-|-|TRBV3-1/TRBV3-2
TGTGCCAGCACCCAGGGGGGATCGAAAGAGACCCAGTACTTC
CASTQGGSKETQYF
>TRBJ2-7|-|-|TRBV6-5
TGTGCCAGCACCAACCCCCGGGGACTGTACGAGCAGTACTTC
CASTNPRGLYEQYF
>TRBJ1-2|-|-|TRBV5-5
TGTGCCAGCAGCTTGACGACAAGCTATGGCTACACCTTC
CASSLTTSYGYTF
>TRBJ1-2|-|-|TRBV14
TGTGCCAGCAGCCAAGACCGGAACTATGGCTACACCTTC
CASSQDRNYGYTF
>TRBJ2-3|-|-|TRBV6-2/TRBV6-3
TGTGCCAGCAGCTCTACTAGCACAGATACGCAGTATTTT
CASSSTSTDTQYF
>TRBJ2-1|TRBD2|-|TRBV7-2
TGTGCCAGCAGCTCCCTAGCGGGAATGAATGAGCAGTTCTTC
CASSSLAGMNEQFF
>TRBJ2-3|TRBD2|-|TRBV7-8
TGTGCCAGCAGCTTAGGGCTGACTAGCGGGGGGCGCACAGATACGCAGTATTTT
CASSLGLTSGGRTDTQYF
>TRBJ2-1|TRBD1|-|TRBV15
TGTGCCACCAGTAAGGGACAGTACAATGAGCAGTTCTTC
CATSKGQYNEQFF
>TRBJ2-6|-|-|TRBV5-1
TGCGCCAGCAGCCCGCGCACGGGACTCTTTGACTCTGGGGCCAACGTCCTGACTTTC
CASSPRTGLFDSGANVLTF
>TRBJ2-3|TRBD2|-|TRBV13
TGTGCCAGCAGCCTGGGTCTAGCGGGGGTTTTTCCAAACACAGATACGCAGTATTTT
CASSLGLAGVFPNTDTQYF
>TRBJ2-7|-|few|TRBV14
TGTGCCAGCAGTCTTCGCGGGGTCGTCATAAGGACCTACGAGCAGTACTTC
CASSLRGVVIRTYEQYF
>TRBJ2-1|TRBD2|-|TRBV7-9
TGTGCCAGCAGCCCCCTCGGGCGGGGGGCCCTCAATGAGCAGTTCTTC
CASSPLGRGALNEQFF
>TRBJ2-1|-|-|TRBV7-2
TGTGCCAGCAGCTTAAGCAGGGCTGGGGGAGGCGGTGAGCAGTTCTTC
CASSLSRAGGGGEQFF
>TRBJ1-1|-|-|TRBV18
TGTGCCAGCTCAACCCAGGCGAACACTGAAGCTTTCTTT
CASSTQANTEAFF
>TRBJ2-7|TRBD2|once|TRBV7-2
TGTGCCAGCAGCTTAGCTGGGACTAGCGATTACGAGCAGTACTTC
CASSLAGTSDYEQYF
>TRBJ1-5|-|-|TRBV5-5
TGTGCCAGCAGCTTGGGATCAGGGGTTCAGCCCCAGCATTTT
CASSLGSGVQPQHF
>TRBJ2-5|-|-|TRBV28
TGTGCCAGCAGTGCCGACACTGAAGAGACCCAGTACTTC
CASSADTEETQYF
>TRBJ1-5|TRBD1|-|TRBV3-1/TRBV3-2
TGTGCCAGCAGCCGAAGACAGGGGGCACAGCCCCAGCATTTT
CASSRRQGAQPQHF
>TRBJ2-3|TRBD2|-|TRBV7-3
TGTGCCAGCAGCCGAGGACTAGCGGAGAGCACAGATACGCAGTATTTT
CASSRGLAESTDTQYF
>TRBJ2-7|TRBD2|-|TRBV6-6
TGTGCCAGCAGTTATATTGGGGAGGGCTACGAGCAGTACTTC
CASSYIGEGYEQYF
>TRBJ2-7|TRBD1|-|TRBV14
TGTGCCAGCAGCCCTAGGGGACAGGGGGCTTACGAGCAGTACTTC
CASSPRGQGAYEQYF
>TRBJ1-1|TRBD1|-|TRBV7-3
TGTGCCAGCAGCTTACAGGGGGCGGCTGAAGCTTTCTTT
CASSLQGAAEAFF
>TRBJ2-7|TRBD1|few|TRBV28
TGTGCCAGCAGTTTGGGTCGGCAGGGGGACGAGCAGTACTTC
CASSLGRQGDEQYF
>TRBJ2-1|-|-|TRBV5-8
TGTGCCAGCACCCCGATGCGGGGAAGTTTAGAGTTCTTC
CASTPMRGSLEFF
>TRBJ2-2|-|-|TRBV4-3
TGCGCCAGCAGCCAAGAGCGACAGCTTCTGTTCGCGAACACCGGGGAGCTGTTTTTT
CASSQERQLLFANTGELFF
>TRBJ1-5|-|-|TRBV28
TGTGCCAGCACACAGAAACGACAGCTACCCAATCAGCCCCAGCATTTT
CASTQKRQLPNQPQHF
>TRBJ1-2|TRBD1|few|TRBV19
TGTGCCAGTAGCCCAGGGGGAAGTGGCTACACCTTC
CASSPGGSGYTF
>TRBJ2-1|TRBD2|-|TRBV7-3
TGTGCCAGCAGCTCCTCCCCGCTAGCGGGCAATGAGCAGTTCTTC
CASSSSPLAGNEQFF